This T cell receptor beta chain was observed in a study of T cells in tumors after PD-1 blockade. On the study more broadly: On average, peripheral blood gave 110,000 or so TCR templates and 33,000 or so unique clonotypes.

Some clones are missing from TCRdb's copy, which holds only in-frame ones; the method was immunoSEQ multiplex PCR. The repertoire consists of about 60,000 clones, with 74% occurring once and the leading ten covering about 4.8%. As concerns this clone: Antigen unknown.

Input was 616 ng to 6,004 ng of genomic DNA from tumor or blood. Germline assignment: CDR1 MNHEY and CDR2 SVGAGI. Trimming stripped 2 bases from V and 0 bases from J, with 5 bases between. This CDR3 spans 15 amino acids. Overall study findings and caveats: Blood contained 35% to 50% of the tumor's TCR clonotypes.

The chain combines TRBV6-5 with TRBJ2-6; D gene unclear. The sample here was PBMCs, taken after anti-PD-1 treatment. The receptor's source is a human donor with basal cell carcinoma. The CDR3 loop is CASSYGDSGANVLTF. For the CDR3, the DNA is TGTGCCAGCAGTTACGGTGACTCTGGGGCCAACGTCCTGACTTTC.